One and the same sample provided the 14 T cell receptor beta chains below, sequenced in a study of blood T cells in healthy people across ages. Alongside a J-beta primer mix, a sample-barcoded 5' primer served in a second PCR lasting roughly 7 to 12 cycles. MiXCR, applied by TCRdb to the 5' RACE reads, yields one record per CDR3 protein. Of 1 million or so distinct CDR3 sequences in the sample, more than 35% were seen once. Sequencing used blood. The source of these receptors is a woman in her fifties or sixties in good health.

This clonotype has ten or more counts. V is TRBV12-3 or TRBV12-4 and J is TRBJ2-7; a weak D match, TRBD1 (6 bases). This CDR3 comprises 12 residues. Trimming took 5 bases from V and 4 from J, leaving 9 bases between them. CDR3 loop: CASSLGQYEQYF. The CDR3, as DNA: TGTGCCAGCAGTCTTGGACAGTACGAGCAGTACTTC.

J is TRBJ2-1 and V is TRBV27; D gene uncertain. The CDR3 spans 13 residues. The germline V and J ends were trimmed by 6 bases and 4 bases, with 10 bases remaining between them. CDR1 is MNHEY, CDR2 SMNVEV, per germline (reference sequence). The CDR3 loop reads CASRGANYNEQFF. DNA of the CDR3: TGTGCCAGCAGAGGCGCCAATTACAATGAGCAGTTCTTC.

The chain's CDR3 is CASALDSSPLYGYTF. The CDR3 nucleotides read TGTGCCAGCGCCTTGGACAGCAGCCCTCTCTATGGCTACACCTTC. The chain combines TRBV6-5 with TRBJ1-2; TRBD1 might be the D (6 bases). This CDR3 has 15 residues. The V and J ends lost 8 bases and 4 bases respectively, with 20 bases between them. CDR1 and CDR2 (germline): MNHEY, SVGAGI.

This chain links TRBV20-1 with TRBJ2-7; perhaps D is TRBD1 or TRBD2 (5 bases each). The CDR3 is 13 amino acids. The germline V gene has CDR1 DFQATT and CDR2 SNEGSKA (reference sequence). V was clipped by 3 bases and J by 7 bases, with 16 bases between them. CDR3 sequence: CSASPLGVWEQYF. CDR3 nucleotide sequence: TGCAGTGCTAGCCCACTGGGGGTTTGGGAGCAGTACTTC.

This clonotype came up a few times. The chain's CDR3 is CASSPWGGGEKLFF. Written as DNA, the CDR3 is TGTGCCAGCAGCCCCTGGGGTGGCGGCGAAAAACTGTTTTTT. The rearrangement uses TRBV3-1 and TRBJ1-4; D remains ambiguous. From germline, CDR1 is LGHDT and CDR2 YNNKEL (reference sequence). The CDR3 has 14 residues. The V end lost 4 bases, the J end lost 8 bases, and 14 bases lay between the germline ends.

This clonotype was found a few times. V is TRBV7-3 and J is TRBJ2-3, with TRBD1 matching over 9 bases. Germline V gene sequence: CDR1 SGHTA, CDR2 FQGTGA. This CDR3 has 17 amino acids. Trimming took 1 base from V and 3 from J; bases not matched to a gene: 8. The chain's CDR3 is CASSLIPDRGVTDTQYF. Here the CDR3 DNA reads TGTGCCAGCAGCTTAATTCCGGACAGGGGAGTTACAGATACGCAGTATTTT.

The chain joins TRBV5-1 to TRBJ2-1; 7 bases line up with TRBD2. The CDR3 has 14 residues. Germline assignment: CDR1 SGHRS and CDR2 YFSETQ. Unmatched junction bases numbered 14, after V lost 7 bases and J lost 10 bases. CDR3 sequence reads: CASRGERVIGEQFF. The CDR3 bases are TGCGCCAGCCGGGGGGAGCGGGTAATAGGAGAGCAGTTCTTC.

This clonotype was seen only once. This chain uses TRBV7-3 with TRBJ2-1, with TRBD2 as a possible D gene (5 bases). Germline CDR1 and CDR2: SGHTA and FQGTGA. The CDR3 is made up of 13 amino acids. V was trimmed by 6 bases and J by 6 bases, leaving 12 bases between them. Here the CDR3 DNA reads TGTGCCAGCAGGGGGAGCCGGGGCAATGAGCAGTTCTTC. The encoded protein is CASRGSRGNEQFF.

A few counts support this clonotype. This rearrangement joins TRBV2 to TRBJ2-3; 10 nucleotides align to TRBD2. The CDR3 consists of 17 residues. CDR1 and CDR2 (germline): SNHLY, FYNNEI. After removal of 5 bases from V and 1 base from J, the junction contained 9 bases not matched to a gene. CDR3 sequence reads: CASSLLAGVGGTDTQYF. For the CDR3, the DNA is TGTGCCAGCAGTCTCCTAGCGGGAGTGGGGGGCACAGATACGCAGTATTTT.

This clonotype was counted only a few times. This chain links TRBV20-1 with TRBJ2-4, with 7 bases matching TRBD2. In germline, CDR1 is DFQATT, CDR2 SNEGSKA (reference sequence). Germline trimming cut 0 bases from V and 8 bases from J; bases unmatched to any gene: 7. The CDR3 totals 14 residues. This chain's CDR3 is CSARDRRELHIQYF. DNA for the CDR3: TGCAGTGCTAGAGATCGGCGGGAGCTACACATTCAGTACTTC.

The chain uses TRBV20-1 and TRBJ2-1; 15 positions match TRBD2. The J call could be wrong; TRBJ2-7 is a better fit for the DNA end. Germline CDR1 DFQATT, CDR2 SNEGSKA (reference sequence). This CDR3 region has 19 residues. The CDR3 loop is CSAWGLAGGKVLGYNEQYF. The CDR3 DNA sequence: TGCAGTGCCTGGGGACTAGCGGGAGGAAAGGTGCTCGGCTACAATGAGCAGTACTTC.

This clonotype was seen just once. V usage is TRBV29-1 and J usage is TRBJ2-1; 7 bases align to TRBD1. The J call could be wrong; TRBJ2-7 is a better fit for the DNA end. The CDR3 is made up of 14 amino acids. Germline V gene lookup returns CDR1 SQVTM and CDR2 ANQGSEA. CDR3 sequence reads: CSVGNRGSYNEQYF. DNA for the CDR3: TGCAGCGTTGGGAACAGGGGCTCCTACAATGAGCAGTACTTC.

This chain connects TRBV6-5 to TRBJ1-2, with D perhaps TRBD1 (6 bases). There are 12 residues in the CDR3. Trimming pared 8 bases from V and 2 bases from J, leaving 9 bases between. CDR1 MNHEY and CDR2 SVGAGI come from the germline V gene. As DNA, the CDR3 is TGTGCCAGCTGGAGGGGGAACTATGGCTACACCTTC. As protein: CASWRGNYGYTF.

The chain carries TRBV9 and TRBJ2-1; D is undetermined. The CDR3 has 15 amino acids. V shed 1 base and J shed 0 bases, with 8 bases lying between them. Germline loops: CDR1 SGDLS, CDR2 YYNGEE. The CDR3 nucleotides read TGTGCCAGCAGCGTACACGTTCGCTCCTACAATGAGCAGTTCTTC. It is translated as CASSVHVRSYNEQFF.